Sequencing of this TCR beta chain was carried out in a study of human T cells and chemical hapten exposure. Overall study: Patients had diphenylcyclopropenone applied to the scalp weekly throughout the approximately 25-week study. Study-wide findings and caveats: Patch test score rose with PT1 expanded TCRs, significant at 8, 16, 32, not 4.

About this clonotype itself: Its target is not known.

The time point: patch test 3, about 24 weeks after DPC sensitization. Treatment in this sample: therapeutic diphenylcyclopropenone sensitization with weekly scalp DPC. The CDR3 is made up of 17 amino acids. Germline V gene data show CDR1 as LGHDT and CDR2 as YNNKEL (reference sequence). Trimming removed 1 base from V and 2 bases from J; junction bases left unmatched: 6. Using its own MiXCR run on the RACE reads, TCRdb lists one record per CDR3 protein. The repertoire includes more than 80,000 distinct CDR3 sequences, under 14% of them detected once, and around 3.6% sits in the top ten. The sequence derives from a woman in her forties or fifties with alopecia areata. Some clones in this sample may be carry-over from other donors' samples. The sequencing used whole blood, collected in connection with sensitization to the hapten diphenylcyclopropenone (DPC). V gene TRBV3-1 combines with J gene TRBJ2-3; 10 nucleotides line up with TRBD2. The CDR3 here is CASSQGGLAGDTDTQYF. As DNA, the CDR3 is TGTGCCAGCAGCCAAGGTGGTCTAGCGGGGGACACAGATACGCAGTATTTT.